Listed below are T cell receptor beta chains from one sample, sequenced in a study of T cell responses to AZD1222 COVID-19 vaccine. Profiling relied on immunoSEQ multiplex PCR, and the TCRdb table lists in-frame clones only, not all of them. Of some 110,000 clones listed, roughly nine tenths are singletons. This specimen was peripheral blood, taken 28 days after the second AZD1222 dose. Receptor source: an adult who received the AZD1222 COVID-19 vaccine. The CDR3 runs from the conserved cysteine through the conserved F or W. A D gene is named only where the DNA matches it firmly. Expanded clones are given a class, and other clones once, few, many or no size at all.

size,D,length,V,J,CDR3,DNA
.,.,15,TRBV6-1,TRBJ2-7,CASSESGTSSYEQYF,TGTGCCAGCAGTGAATCCGGGACATCTTCCTACGAGCAGTACTTC
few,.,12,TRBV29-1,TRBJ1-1,CSVGTVNTEAFF,TGCAGCGTTGGGACAGTGAACACTGAAGCTTTCTTT
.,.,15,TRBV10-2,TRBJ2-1,CATIKVSGSYNEQFF,TGCGCCACGATTAAGGTCAGCGGCTCCTACAATGAGCAGTTCTTC
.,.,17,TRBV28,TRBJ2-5,CASSLLRGFWGQETQYF,TGTGCCAGCAGTTTATTGAGGGGGTTCTGGGGCCAAGAGACCCAGTACTTC
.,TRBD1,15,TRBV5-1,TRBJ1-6,CASSTSGQGNSPLHF,TGCGCCAGCAGCACCTCGGGACAGGGGAATTCACCCCTCCACTTT
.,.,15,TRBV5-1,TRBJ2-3,CASGGGLLSTDTQYF,TGCGCCAGCGGTGGGGGGCTCCTCAGCACAGATACGCAGTATTTT
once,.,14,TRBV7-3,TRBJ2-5,CASSLTGRDETQYF,TGTGCCAGCAGCTTAACGGGTAGGGACGAGACCCAGTACTTC
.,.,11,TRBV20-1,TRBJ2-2,CSATRGGELFF,TGCAGTGCTACCCGGGGCGGGGAGCTGTTTTTT
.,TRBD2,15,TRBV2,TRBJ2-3,CASSLTSGSVDTQYF,TGTGCCAGCAGCTTGACTAGCGGGAGTGTAGATACGCAGTATTTT
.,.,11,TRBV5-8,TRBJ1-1,CASSLVSEAFF,TGTGCCAGCAGCTTGGTCAGCGAAGCTTTCTTT
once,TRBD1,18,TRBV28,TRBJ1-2,CASSSSTGTGGWGYGYTF,TGTGCCAGCAGTTCCTCAACCGGGACAGGGGGCTGGGGCTATGGCTACACCTTC
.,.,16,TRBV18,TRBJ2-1,CASSPPSSGKGNEQFF,TGTGCCAGCTCACCACCGAGTAGCGGAAAAGGCAATGAGCAGTTCTTC
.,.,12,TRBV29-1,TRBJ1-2,CSVGAGAHGYTF,TGCAGCGTTGGTGCAGGGGCGCATGGCTACACCTTC
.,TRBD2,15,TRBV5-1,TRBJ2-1,CASRPRTSLYNEQFF,TGCGCCAGCAGGCCGCGGACTAGCTTGTACAATGAGCAGTTCTTC
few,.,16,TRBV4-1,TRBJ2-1,CASSQDGAEGYNEQFF,TGCGCCAGCAGCCAAGACGGCGCGGAAGGTTACAATGAGCAGTTCTTC
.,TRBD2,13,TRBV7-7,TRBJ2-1,CASSLRLAGEQFF,TGTGCCAGCAGCCTTCGACTAGCCGGTGAGCAGTTCTTC